This passage covers 25 T cell receptor beta chains from one sample sequenced in a study of blood T cell repertoires in COVID-19 (dated by TCRdb to 2019 to 2021). Receptor amplification or capture employed the immunoSEQ multiplex PCR assay. The table was pulled from immuneACCESS by TCRdb, which kept in-frame rearrangements only. Such tables lose some clones; where checked, under half of the loss comes from unresolved V genes, and the rest has no known cause. The sample includes about 260,000 clones, with roughly 86% observed a single time. The top ten hold more than 0.55% of the sample. Sequencing was performed on peripheral blood. The receptors stem from a human donor in a cohort sampled during active COVID-19.

V usage is TRBV7-2 and J usage is TRBJ2-5, with 10 bases fitting TRBD1. The CDR3 runs to 15 residues. The V gene's germline CDR1 is SGHTA and CDR2 FQGNSA. V lost 5 bases, J lost 5 bases, and 8 bases stayed unmatched. The CDR3 is CASSGPGQGTETQYF. CDR3 nucleotide sequence: TGTGCCAGCAGCGGCCCGGGACAGGGGACGGAGACCCAGTACTTC. The whole variable domain, filled in from reference TRBV7-2 and TRBJ2-5, reads GAGVSQSPSNKVTEKGKDVELRCDPISGHTALYWYRQSLGQGLEFLIYFQGNSAPDKSGLPSDRFSAERTGGSVSTLTIQRTQQEDSAVYLCASSGPGQGTETQYFGPGTRLLVL.

The chain uses TRBV5-1 and TRBJ2-1; possible D gene TRBD1, 6 bases. This CDR3 region has 13 residues. Germline V gene sequence: CDR1 SGHRS, CDR2 YFSETQ. Trimming left V 0 bases short and J 9 bases short, with 10 bases between. The CDR3 DNA reads as TGCGCCAGCAGCTTGGGACAGGTCCCTGAGCAGTTCTTC. This gives the protein CASSLGQVPEQFF.

The genes are TRBV29-1 and TRBJ2-2; 8 bases align to TRBD1. This CDR3 has 14 residues. CDR1 and CDR2 from the germline V gene are SQVTM and ANQGSEA. After removal of 4 bases from V and 8 bases from J, the junction contained 9 bases not matched to a gene. The CDR3 sequence: CSVAGGQGGGELFF. The CDR3 coding sequence is TGCAGCGTTGCTGGTGGACAGGGAGGAGGGGAGCTGTTTTTT.

This chain joins TRBV4-1 and TRBJ2-3, with a weak D call TRBD2 (5 bases). The germline V gene encodes CDR1 MGHRA and CDR2 YSYEKL. This CDR3 region has 15 residues. With 5 bases removed from V and 6 bases from J, the gap between germline ends came to 18 bases. In DNA form, the CDR3 reads TGCGCCAGCAGCGCGAGGGAATTAGCTTCCGATACGCAGTATTTT. This sequence encodes CASSARELASDTQYF.

Note on this clone: The same CDR3 can be traced to other DNA sequences in this sample. The chain uses TRBV30 and TRBJ1-2; D gene ambiguous. The germline CDR1 and CDR2 sequences are GTSNPN and SVGIG (reference sequence). This CDR3 region has 12 residues. V was trimmed by 0 bases and J by 4 bases, leaving 6 bases between them. This CDR3 reads CAWSVSGYGYTF. Written as DNA, the CDR3 is TGTGCCTGGAGTGTGTCGGGCTATGGCTACACCTTC.

The rearrangement links TRBV28 to TRBJ2-5; D might be TRBD2 (6 bases). Trimming cost V 6 bases and J 5 bases, with 16 bases left between them. This CDR3 is 14 amino acids long. Germline V lookup: CDR1 MDHEN, CDR2 SYDVKM. CDR3 sequence reads: CASRIGRGWETQYF. The DNA for the CDR3 is TGTGCCAGCAGGATCGGGAGAGGTTGGGAGACCCAGTACTTC.

The gene calls are TRBV3-1 (or the pseudogene TRBV3-2) and TRBJ1-1; the D is unclear. Germline assignment: CDR1 LGHDT and CDR2 YNNKEL (reference sequence). This CDR3 spans 15 amino acids. V shed 6 bases and J shed 0 bases, with 14 bases lying between them. The CDR3 region has the DNA TGTGCCAGCAGGAATCGGAGCCCTTTGAACACTGAAGCTTTCTTT. Its translation: CASRNRSPLNTEAFF.

The chain links TRBV9 to TRBJ2-3; 10 bases agree with TRBD1. J lost 2 bases, V lost 4 bases, and 4 bases had no gene match. Germline assignment: CDR1 SGDLS and CDR2 YYNGEE. This CDR3 has 15 residues. This CDR3 is CASSPRQGATDTQYF. The CDR3 DNA is TGTGCCAGCAGCCCACGACAGGGGGCCACAGATACGCAGTATTTT.

This clone has more than one count but fewer than ten. The CDR3 spells CATEGVGTEAFF. The CDR3 nucleotides read TGCGCCACAGAAGGGGTGGGCACTGAAGCTTTCTTT. The rearrangement joins TRBV4-1 to TRBJ1-1; D is possibly TRBD1 (5 bases). Between the trimmed V and J ends, which lost 10 bases and 4 bases, there was a span of 13 bases. The CDR3 has 12 residues. Germline values: CDR1 MGHRA, CDR2 YSYEKL.

The V call is TRBV5-4, the J call TRBJ2-7, with D maybe TRBD2 (5 bases). The CDR3 spans 11 residues. Germline CDR1 and CDR2: SGHNT and YYREEE (reference sequence). V lost 4 bases and J 6 bases, leaving 8 bases between the germline ends. Here the CDR3 DNA reads TGTGCCAGCAGCCTCGGGATCGAGCAGTACTTC. It is translated as CASSLGIEQYF.

This clone appeared a few times. This chain links TRBV27 with TRBJ2-7, with 7 bases identical to TRBD1. Germline V CDR1 and CDR2: MNHEY, SMNVEV (reference sequence). V lost 5 bases and J lost 3; bases outside the gene matches: 7. This CDR3 is 14 amino acids long. The CDR3 region is CASSPDRVGYEQYF. For the CDR3, the DNA is TGTGCCAGCAGTCCCGACAGGGTGGGCTACGAGCAGTACTTC.

The chain is built from TRBV7-9 and TRBJ1-1, with TRBD1 matching over 9 bases. This CDR3 is built from 17 residues. Germline assignment: CDR1 SEHNR and CDR2 FQNEAQ (reference sequence). J gave up 6 bases and V 6 bases, and 17 bases lay outside the gene matches. This CDR3 reads CASRRTGVSSGVSEAFF. CDR3 bases: TGTGCCAGCAGGCGGACAGGGGTATCTTCTGGGGTGTCTGAAGCTTTCTTT.

The rearrangement uses TRBV6-5 and TRBJ1-3; D uncertain. The CDR3 has 15 residues. In germline, CDR1 is MNHEY, CDR2 SVGAGI. Trimming removed 2 bases from V and 0 bases from J, with 8 bases in between. CDR3 nucleotides: TGTGCCAGCAGTTACCGTTGGAGCTCTGGAAACACCATATATTTT. Translated, it gives CASSYRWSSGNTIYF.

Points on this clone: At one end, the junction sequence differs from germline, possibly due to a read error. This rearrangement joins TRBV5-1 to TRBJ2-7; D may be TRBD2 (5 bases). This CDR3 contains 13 residues. CDR1 and CDR2 (germline): SGHRS, YFSETQ. The CDR3 here is CASSFRADYEQYF. In nucleotides, the CDR3 is TGCGCCAGCAGCTTCCGGGCCGACTACGAGCAGTATTTC.

V and J are TRBV28 and TRBJ2-1; 7 nucleotides agree with TRBD2. This CDR3 comprises 16 residues. Germline trimming cut 3 bases from V and 5 bases from J; bases unmatched to any gene: 10. Germline CDR1 is MDHEN and CDR2 is SYDVKM. DNA of the CDR3: TGTGCCAGCAGTTTTCCGTTGCGGGAGAAGCACAATGAGCAGTTCTTC. This encodes CASSFPLREKHNEQFF.

This sequence joins TRBV4-3 and TRBJ1-2; maybe TRBD1 (5 bases). This CDR3 region has 17 residues. V was clipped by 0 bases and J by 0 bases, with 14 bases between them. The V gene's germline CDR1 is LGHNA and CDR2 YSLEER. The CDR3 sequence: CASSQDWAGESNYGYTF. DNA for the CDR3: TGCGCCAGCAGCCAAGATTGGGCGGGGGAATCTAACTATGGCTACACCTTC.

This rearrangement joins TRBV5-1 to TRBJ2-7, with TRBD1 identical over 9 bases. CDR1 SGHRS and CDR2 YFSETQ come from the germline V gene. V shed 7 bases and J 6 bases; nucleotides not matched to a gene: 11. The CDR3 is 14 amino acids. In nucleotides, the CDR3 is TGCGCCAGCCGACGGACAGGGGAGTGGTCCGAGCAGTACTTC. Translating it yields CASRRTGEWSEQYF.

On this clone itself: Its ends do not fully match the called genes, so a read error is possible. The chain combines TRBV18 with TRBJ1-4; D is uncertain. The CDR3 length is 16 residues. Germline CDR1 KGHSH, CDR2 LQKENI. CDR3 region: CASSPRLIATNEKLFF. The DNA of the CDR3 is TGTGCCAGCTCGCCCAGATTAATTGCAACTAATGAAAAACTATTTTTT.

The chain links TRBV4-2 to TRBJ2-7; TRBD2 aligns across 7 bases. Germline CDR1 reads LGHNA; CDR2 reads YNFKEQ. V shed 4 bases and J 3 bases; nucleotides not matched to a gene: 9. This CDR3 is 15 amino acids long. The CDR3 protein is CASSPNPGTNYEQYF. The CDR3 nucleotides read TGTGCCAGCAGCCCGAACCCCGGGACTAACTACGAGCAGTACTTC.

The rearrangement links TRBV7-3 to TRBJ2-7, with 8 positions matching TRBD1. Trimming removed 0 bases from V and 4 bases from J; junction bases left unmatched: 5. Germline CDR1 reads SGHTA; CDR2 reads FQGTGA. The CDR3 extends over 15 amino acids. CDR3: CASSLTWRQGYEQYF. CDR3 sequence (DNA): TGTGCCAGCAGCTTAACTTGGCGACAGGGGTACGAGCAGTACTTC. The whole variable domain, filled in from reference TRBV7-3 and TRBJ2-7, reads GAGVSQTPSNKVTEKGKYVELRCDPISGHTALYWYRQSLGQGPEFLIYFQGTGAADDSGLPNDRFFAVRPEGSVSTLKIQRTERGDSAVYLCASSLTWRQGYEQYFGPGTRLTVT.

The chain is built from TRBV7-2 and TRBJ1-3; D is uncertain. The germline CDR1 and CDR2 sequences are SGHTA and FQGNSA. V lost 8 bases, J lost 2 bases, and 13 bases lay in between. This CDR3 has 14 residues. For the CDR3, the DNA is TGTGCCAGCGCCTCGGGTTTGGCTGGAAACACCATATATTTT. It yields the protein CASASGLAGNTIYF.

This rearrangement joins TRBV4-2 to TRBJ2-5; the match to TRBD2 covers 10 bases. The CDR3 has 16 residues. V was pared by 1 base and J by 4 bases, with 6 bases of the junction left unmatched. Germline lookup yields CDR1 LGHNA and CDR2 YNFKEQ. The CDR3 loop reads CASSQVLAGEGETQYF. The CDR3 coding sequence is TGTGCCAGCAGCCAAGTGCTAGCGGGAGAGGGAGAGACCCAGTACTTC.

This chain joins TRBV28 and TRBJ1-5; D might be TRBD1 (6 bases). The CDR3 sequence is 19 residues long. V was cut by 8 bases and J by 1 base, with 27 bases left in between. Germline lookup yields CDR1 MDHEN and CDR2 SYDVKM. In DNA, the CDR3 is TGTGCCAGCCTACAGGGAGGGGGGGATTCTTATCCCAGCAATCAGCCCCAGCATTTT. As protein: CASLQGGGDSYPSNQPQHF.

This clone was recorded only once. The chain links TRBV3-1 (or the pseudogene TRBV3-2) to TRBJ1-1, with D unresolved. The CDR3 loop spans 15 amino acids. Between the trimmed V and J ends, which lost 0 bases and 8 bases, there was a span of 16 bases. In germline, CDR1 is LGHDT, CDR2 YNNKEL (reference sequence). The CDR3 DNA reads TGTGCCAGCAGCCAAGATTATGTGCGGGTTGCCGAAGCTTTCTTT. This codes for CASSQDYVRVAEAFF.

The CDR3 DNA sequence: TGCAGTGCTAGTCAGGATACTGAAGCTTTCTTT. Translating it yields CSASQDTEAFF. The chain couples TRBV20-1 to TRBJ1-1; no clear D. The CDR3 totals 11 residues. CDR1 is DFQATT, CDR2 SNEGSKA, per germline (reference sequence). The V gene lost 3 bases and the J gene lost 5 bases, with 7 bases spanning the gap.